A single sample is the source of the 15 T cell receptor beta chains below, sequenced in a study of blood T cell repertoires in COVID-19. Generated by immunoSEQ multiplex PCR, the TCRdb table keeps only in-frame clones and is missing some. The sample shows 250,000 to 300,000 clones, approximately 91% of them seen only once. The sample comprised PBMCs or T cells enriched from blood (not recorded which). These receptors originate from a woman aged 40 to 50 with acute COVID-19.

The chain has TRBV12-3 or TRBV12-4 and TRBJ1-5, with TRBD1 as a possible D gene (5 bases). The CDR3 extends over 13 amino acids. V lost 6 bases, J lost 5 bases, and 11 bases lay in between. The CDR3 nucleotides read TGTGCCAGCAGCCCCCAGGGTGATCAGCCCCAGCATTTT. Protein sequence: CASSPQGDQPQHF.

The chain joins TRBV7-9 to TRBJ2-1, with D possibly being TRBD1 (6 bases). The CDR3 length is 12 residues. The germline CDR1 and CDR2 sequences are SEHNR and FQNEAQ (reference sequence). V lost 8 bases and J lost 12, with 17 bases in between. Written as DNA, the CDR3 is TGTGCCAGCCAGGCTCAGGGGTTTCCGCAGTTCTTC. Translation: CASQAQGFPQFF.

V and J are TRBV2 and TRBJ2-1, with TRBD2 identical over 10 bases. The CDR3 consists of 18 residues. V was clipped by 6 bases and J by 1 base; unmatched bases: 12. Germline CDR1 reads SNHLY; CDR2 reads FYNNEI. The CDR3 here is CASRALSGGASSYNEQFF. CDR3 sequence (DNA): TGTGCCAGCAGGGCCTTAAGCGGGGGGGCCTCGTCCTACAATGAGCAGTTCTTC. Variable domain in full (rest from reference TRBV2 and TRBJ2-1): EPEVTQTPSHQVTQMGQEVILRCVPISNHLYFYWYRQILGQKVEFLVSFYNNEISEKSEIFDDQFSVERPDGSNFTLKIRSTKLEDSAMYFCASRALSGGASSYNEQFFGPGTRLTVL.

This clone was recorded only once. V usage is TRBV11-2 and J usage is TRBJ2-5; possibly TRBD1 for D (6 bases). The CDR3 spans 14 residues. Per germline, CDR1 SGHAT and CDR2 FQNNGV. Trimming removed 4 bases at V and 5 bases at J, with 14 bases between. The CDR3: CASSSLTGLETQYF. The CDR3, as DNA: TGTGCCAGCAGCTCCCTCACAGGGTTGGAGACCCAGTACTTC.

V usage is TRBV24-1 and J usage is TRBJ2-5; 12 bases line up with TRBD2. The junction had 1 base not matched to a gene; V was cut back by 3 bases and J by 3 bases. The CDR3 spans 15 residues. Germline lookup yields CDR1 KGHDR and CDR2 SFDVKD. Here the CDR3 DNA reads TGTGCCACCAGTGATCGACTAGCGGGAGAAGAGACCCAGTACTTC. This sequence encodes CATSDRLAGEETQYF.

J is TRBJ1-5 and V is TRBV2, with 10 positions matching TRBD1. CDR1 and CDR2 from the germline V gene are SNHLY and FYNNEI. CDR3 length: 15 residues. The J segment lost 4 bases and the V segment lost 4 bases, leaving 4 bases of the junction unmatched. Written as DNA, the CDR3 is TGTGCCAGCAGTGCTTCGGGACAGGGGAATCAGCCCCAGCATTTT. Amino acids: CASSASGQGNQPQHF.

This chain connects TRBV24-1 to TRBJ2-2, with a weak D call TRBD2 (6 bases). Germline CDR1 and CDR2: KGHDR and SFDVKD. This CDR3 contains 23 residues. Trimming pared 4 bases from V and 1 base from J, leaving 33 bases between. Here the CDR3 reads CATSEVNSKGGPSRSGNTGELFF. CDR3 coding DNA: TGTGCCACCAGTGAAGTAAATTCCAAGGGAGGACCATCGAGGTCAGGGAACACCGGGGAGCTGTTTTTT.

Comment on this clone: Other DNA sequences in this specimen translate into the identical CDR3. J is TRBJ2-7 and V is TRBV27, with a possible D match to TRBD2 (7 bases). With 8 bases removed from V and 4 bases from J, the gap between germline ends came to 12 bases. CDR1 and CDR2 (germline): MNHEY, SMNVEV (reference sequence). There are 12 residues in the CDR3. CDR3 nucleotide sequence: TGTGCCAGCGGGGGGGCCCGTTACGAGCAGTACTTC. It codes for CASGGARYEQYF.

The CDR3 DNA follows: TGTGCCAGCAGCGTAGTTGGCAGGCCTAACACCGGGGAGCTGTTTTTT. As protein: CASSVVGRPNTGELFF. The chain carries TRBV9 and TRBJ2-2, with no clear D. With 0 bases removed from V and 2 bases from J, the gap between germline ends came to 11 bases. CDR1 and CDR2 from the germline V gene are SGDLS and YYNGEE. The CDR3 is made up of 16 amino acids.

This chain uses TRBV12-5 with TRBJ2-2; TRBD1 matches 9 bases. CDR1 and CDR2 from the germline V gene are LGHNT and FRNRAP. This CDR3 spans 17 amino acids. J was trimmed by 7 bases and V by 2 bases; bases with no gene match: 11. Here the CDR3 reads CASGLLWTGEQGGELFF. DNA of the CDR3: TGTGCTAGTGGTTTGCTCTGGACAGGGGAGCAAGGCGGGGAGCTGTTTTTT.

This sequence joins TRBV30 and TRBJ1-1, with D perhaps TRBD1 (5 bases). The germline V gene has CDR1 GTSNPN and CDR2 SVGIG (reference sequence). The CDR3 length is 11 residues. The V end was cut by 5 bases, the J end by 6 bases, with 10 bases between. Here the CDR3 DNA reads TGTGCCTGGTGGGGGAGGGCTGAAGCTTTCTTT. This encodes CAWWGRAEAFF.

The J gene is TRBJ2-1, the V gene TRBV5-4; D gene uncertain. Trimming took 4 bases from V and 9 from J, leaving 14 bases between them. Per germline, CDR1 SGHNT and CDR2 YYREEE (reference sequence). The CDR3 contains 13 residues. CDR3 loop: CASSLGSPGEQFF. The DNA of the CDR3 is TGTGCCAGCAGCCTGGGATCACCAGGTGAGCAGTTCTTC.

DNA for the CDR3: TGTGCCAGCAGCCCCGGGCAGGGAGGATGGGAGACCCAGTACTTC. Translating gives CASSPGQGGWETQYF. The genes are TRBV6-5 and TRBJ2-5; D possibly corresponds to TRBD2 (6 bases). The CDR3 totals 15 residues. Deletions cut 6 bases from V and 5 bases from J, with 19 bases between. CDR1 is MNHEY and CDR2 is SVGAGI in the germline V gene.

The J gene is TRBJ2-3, the V gene TRBV9, with 16 bases lining up with TRBD2. Germline CDR1 is SGDLS and CDR2 is YYNGEE. This CDR3 region has 17 residues. J gave up 4 bases and V 4 bases, and 6 bases lay outside the gene matches. As DNA, the CDR3 is TGTGCCAGCAGCCCGGGGGGGACTAGCGGGAGGGCAGATACGCAGTATTTT. Encoded protein: CASSPGGTSGRADTQYF.

V is TRBV6-5 and J is TRBJ2-7; D remains ambiguous. Germline V gene data show CDR1 as MNHEY and CDR2 as SVGAGI. There are 14 residues in the CDR3. V dropped 7 bases and J dropped 2 bases, with 15 bases sitting between them. The CDR3 nucleotides are TGTGCCAGCACCCCGTCCGGGTCGACCTACGAGCAGTACTTC. It encodes CASTPSGSTYEQYF.